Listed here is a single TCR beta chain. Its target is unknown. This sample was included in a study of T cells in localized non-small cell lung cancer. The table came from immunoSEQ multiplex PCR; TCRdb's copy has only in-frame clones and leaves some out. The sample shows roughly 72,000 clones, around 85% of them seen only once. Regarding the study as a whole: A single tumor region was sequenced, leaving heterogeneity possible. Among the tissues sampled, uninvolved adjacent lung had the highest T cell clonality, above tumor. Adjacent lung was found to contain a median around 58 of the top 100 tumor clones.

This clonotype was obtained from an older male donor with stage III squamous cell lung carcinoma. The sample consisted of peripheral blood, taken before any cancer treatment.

The CDR3: CASSQGQPQHF. The CDR3, as DNA: TGTGCCAGCAGCCAGGGCCAGCCCCAGCATTTT. J is TRBJ1-5 and V is TRBV2; D is perhaps TRBD1 (5 bases). Trimming left V 6 bases short and J 7 bases short, with 7 bases between. The germline V gene has CDR1 SNHLY and CDR2 FYNNEI. This CDR3 is 11 amino acids long.